This T cell receptor beta chain was found in a study of OX40 agonist ivuxolimab in advanced cancers. This table comes from immunoSEQ multiplex PCR, and its TCRdb copy is limited to in-frame clones, with some not included. The sample has more than 85,000 clones, approximately 88% seen once; the top ten hold 0.5%. Sample: CD4+ or CD8+ T cells sorted from blood, taken in a trial of the OX40 agonist ivuxolimab. The receptor was isolated from an adult with an advanced solid tumor such as melanoma, head and neck, liver or kidney cancer.

This CDR3 is CASSGQGEEKLFF. The DNA of the CDR3 is TGTGCCAGCAGCGGACAGGGCGAGGAAAAACTGTTTTTT. The chain employs TRBV2 and TRBJ1-4; 8 bases are shared with TRBD1. Trimming removed 6 bases from V and 8 bases from J; junction bases left unmatched: 5. The germline gives CDR1 SNHLY, CDR2 FYNNEI. The CDR3 has 13 residues.